These T cell receptor beta chains were read from a single sample in a study of T cell clones after liver transplantation. Produced via immunoSEQ multiplex PCR; TCRdb's table is partial and in-frame only. Here the sample spans around 35,000 clones, around 96% being singletons. The starting material was CD8+ T cells from blood, obtained 12 months after liver transplant. The receptors originated from a human patient who received a liver transplant. Some T cells may have originated in the graft donor. Each CDR3 is given without its conserved first and last residue. The order of the fields is D gene, V gene, J gene, clone size, CDR3 protein. The D gene is left open where the match is weak. Not every row has a clone size; where given, it reads once, few, many or a size class.

d_gene: NA; v_gene: TRBV5-6; j_gene: TRBJ2-7; abundance: NA; CDR3aa: ASSFGVNEQY
d_gene: TRBD1; v_gene: TRBV27; j_gene: TRBJ2-7; abundance: NA; CDR3aa: ASSLQGAAEQY
d_gene: NA; v_gene: TRBV28; j_gene: TRBJ2-3; abundance: once; CDR3aa: ASRESASTDTQY
d_gene: NA; v_gene: TRBV5-1; j_gene: TRBJ2-1; abundance: NA; CDR3aa: ASSWPHQGSESYDEQF
d_gene: NA; v_gene: TRBV6-1; j_gene: TRBJ2-2; abundance: once; CDR3aa: ASSERGLPIGELF
d_gene: NA; v_gene: TRBV4-2; j_gene: TRBJ2-7; abundance: NA; CDR3aa: ASSQVGLEAFYEQY
d_gene: NA; v_gene: TRBV4-1; j_gene: TRBJ1-2; abundance: NA; CDR3aa: ASSPETPNYGYT
d_gene: NA; v_gene: TRBV9; j_gene: TRBJ2-7; abundance: NA; CDR3aa: ASSVEDGSSYEQY
d_gene: TRBD1; v_gene: TRBV27; j_gene: TRBJ1-5; abundance: NA; CDR3aa: ASSSQGARNQPQH
d_gene: TRBD1; v_gene: TRBV7-9; j_gene: TRBJ2-1; abundance: NA; CDR3aa: ASSPQGTGTSSYNEQF
d_gene: NA; v_gene: TRBV6-5; j_gene: TRBJ2-5; abundance: NA; CDR3aa: ACPGESRRETQY
d_gene: TRBD2; v_gene: TRBV7-9; j_gene: TRBJ2-1; abundance: NA; CDR3aa: ASSRRPAGGRDEQF
d_gene: NA; v_gene: TRBV7-9; j_gene: TRBJ2-3; abundance: NA; CDR3aa: AARQGGAGTSTDTQY
d_gene: TRBD1; v_gene: TRBV2; j_gene: TRBJ2-5; abundance: NA; CDR3aa: ASSDPIQDRDQETQY
d_gene: NA; v_gene: TRBV29-1; j_gene: TRBJ2-3; abundance: NA; CDR3aa: SGGDTQY
d_gene: NA; v_gene: TRBV10-3; j_gene: TRBJ1-1; abundance: NA; CDR3aa: AISEAGYTEAF
d_gene: NA; v_gene: TRBV9; j_gene: TRBJ2-6; abundance: NA; CDR3aa: ASSVRAGTSGANVLT
d_gene: TRBD1; v_gene: TRBV7-9; j_gene: TRBJ2-3; abundance: NA; CDR3aa: ASSGIQGTTDTQY
d_gene: NA; v_gene: TRBV27; j_gene: TRBJ1-5; abundance: NA; CDR3aa: ASSLSWSVGNQPQH
d_gene: TRBD2; v_gene: TRBV4-2; j_gene: TRBJ2-7; abundance: NA; CDR3aa: ASSQEASGRSYEQY
d_gene: NA; v_gene: TRBV28; j_gene: TRBJ1-2; abundance: few; CDR3aa: ASSLRGTGIGYT
d_gene: TRBD1; v_gene: TRBV2; j_gene: TRBJ1-5; abundance: NA; CDR3aa: ASSVTGAEQPQH